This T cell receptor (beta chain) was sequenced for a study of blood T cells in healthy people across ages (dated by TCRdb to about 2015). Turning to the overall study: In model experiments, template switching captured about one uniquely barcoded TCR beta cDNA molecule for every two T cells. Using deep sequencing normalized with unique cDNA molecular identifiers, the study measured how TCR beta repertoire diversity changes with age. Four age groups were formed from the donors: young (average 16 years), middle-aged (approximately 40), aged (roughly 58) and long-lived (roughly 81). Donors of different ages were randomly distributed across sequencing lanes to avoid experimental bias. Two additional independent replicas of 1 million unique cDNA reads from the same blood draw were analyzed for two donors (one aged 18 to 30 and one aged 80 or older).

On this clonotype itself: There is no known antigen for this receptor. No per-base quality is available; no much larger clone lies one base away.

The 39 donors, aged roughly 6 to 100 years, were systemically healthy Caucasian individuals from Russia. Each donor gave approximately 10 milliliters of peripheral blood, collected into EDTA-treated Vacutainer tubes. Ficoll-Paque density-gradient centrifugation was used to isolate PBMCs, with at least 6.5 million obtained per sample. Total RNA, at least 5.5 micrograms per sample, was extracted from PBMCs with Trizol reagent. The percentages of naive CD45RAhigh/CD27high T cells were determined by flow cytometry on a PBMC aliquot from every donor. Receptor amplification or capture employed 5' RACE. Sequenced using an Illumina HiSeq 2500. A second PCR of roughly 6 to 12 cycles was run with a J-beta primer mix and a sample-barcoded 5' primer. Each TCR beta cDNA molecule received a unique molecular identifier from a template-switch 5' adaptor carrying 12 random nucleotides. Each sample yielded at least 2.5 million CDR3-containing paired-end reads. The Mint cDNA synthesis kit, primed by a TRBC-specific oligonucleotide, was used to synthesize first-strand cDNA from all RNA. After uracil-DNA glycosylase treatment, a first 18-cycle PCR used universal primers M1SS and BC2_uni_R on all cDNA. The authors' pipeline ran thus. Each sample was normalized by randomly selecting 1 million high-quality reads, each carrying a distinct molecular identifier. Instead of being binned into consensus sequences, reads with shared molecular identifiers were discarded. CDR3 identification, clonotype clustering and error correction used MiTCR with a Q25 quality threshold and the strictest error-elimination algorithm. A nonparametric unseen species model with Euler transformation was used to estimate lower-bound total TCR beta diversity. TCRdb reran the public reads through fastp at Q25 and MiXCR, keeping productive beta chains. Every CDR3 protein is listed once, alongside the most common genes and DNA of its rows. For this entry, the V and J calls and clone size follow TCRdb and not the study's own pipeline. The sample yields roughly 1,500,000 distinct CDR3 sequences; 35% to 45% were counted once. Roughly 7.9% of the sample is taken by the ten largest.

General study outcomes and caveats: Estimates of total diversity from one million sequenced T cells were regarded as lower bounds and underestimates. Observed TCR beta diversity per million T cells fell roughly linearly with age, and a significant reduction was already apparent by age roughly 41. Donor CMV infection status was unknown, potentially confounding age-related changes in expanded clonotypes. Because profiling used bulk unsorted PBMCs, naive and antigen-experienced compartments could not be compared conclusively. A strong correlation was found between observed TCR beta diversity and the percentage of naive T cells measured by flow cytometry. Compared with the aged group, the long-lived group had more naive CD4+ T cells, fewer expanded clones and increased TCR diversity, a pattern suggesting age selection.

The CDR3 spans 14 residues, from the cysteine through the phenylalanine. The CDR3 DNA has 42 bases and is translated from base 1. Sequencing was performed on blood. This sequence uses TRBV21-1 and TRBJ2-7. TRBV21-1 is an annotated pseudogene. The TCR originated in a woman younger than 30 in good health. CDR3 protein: CASSKDPAYYEQYF. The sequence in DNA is TGTGCCAGCAGCAAAGATCCAGCCTACTACGAGCAGTACTTC.